This T cell receptor beta chain was recorded in a study of T cells after yellow fever vaccination. Whole-study results and caveats: Post-booster repertoires again held most primary-vaccination clones (roughly 96% CD4, 88% CD8). The secondary response showed a weaker magnitude and a faster peak, day 5 versus 15.

From the 5' RACE reads, TCRdb called clonotypes with MiXCR, one entry per CDR3 protein. This sample has around 70,000 distinct CDR3 sequences, with more than 5.5% found just once. A remark on this clonotype: Its antigen is unknown.

The length of the CDR3 is 15 residues. Looked up from germline, CDR1 is SGDLS and CDR2 is YYNGEE. V shed 0 bases and J shed 8 bases, with 17 bases lying between them. Specimen: CD8+ T cells sorted from PBMCs, collected 4 to 6 days after the first yellow fever vaccination. The receptor was derived from a man between 18 and 35 years old who received the YFV17D yellow fever vaccine. V is TRBV9 and J is TRBJ1-2; D call uncertain. The DNA for the CDR3 is TGTGCCAGCAGCGTAGGACCGGGAGATACTAGGGGCTACACCTTC. Amino acids: CASSVGPGDTRGYTF.